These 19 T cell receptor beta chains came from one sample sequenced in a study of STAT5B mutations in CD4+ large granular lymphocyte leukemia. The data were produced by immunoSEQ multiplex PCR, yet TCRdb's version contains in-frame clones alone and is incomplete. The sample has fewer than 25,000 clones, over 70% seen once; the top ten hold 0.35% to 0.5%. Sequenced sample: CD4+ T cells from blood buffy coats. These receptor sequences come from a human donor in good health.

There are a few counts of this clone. CDR3 in amino acids: CASSPGTGILYEQYF. The CDR3 DNA reads TGTGCCAGCTCTCCCGGGACAGGGATCCTCTACGAGCAGTACTTC. The chain couples TRBV18 to TRBJ2-7, with 9 bases matching TRBD1. The J segment lost 3 bases and the V segment lost 6 bases, leaving 9 bases of the junction unmatched. Germline V gives CDR1 KGHSH, CDR2 LQKENI. This CDR3 is 15 amino acids long.

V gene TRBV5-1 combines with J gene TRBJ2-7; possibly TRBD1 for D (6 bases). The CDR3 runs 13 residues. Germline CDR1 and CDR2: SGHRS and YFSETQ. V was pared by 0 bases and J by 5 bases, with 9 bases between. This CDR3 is CASSLGDNNEQYF. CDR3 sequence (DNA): TGCGCCAGCAGCTTGGGGGACAACAACGAGCAGTACTTC.

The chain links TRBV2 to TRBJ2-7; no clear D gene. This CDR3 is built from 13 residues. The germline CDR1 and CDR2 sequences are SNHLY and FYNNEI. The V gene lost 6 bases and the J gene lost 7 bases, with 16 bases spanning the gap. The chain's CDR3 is CASRQDPASEQYF. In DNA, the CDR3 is TGTGCCAGCAGGCAGGATCCGGCATCAGAGCAGTACTTC.

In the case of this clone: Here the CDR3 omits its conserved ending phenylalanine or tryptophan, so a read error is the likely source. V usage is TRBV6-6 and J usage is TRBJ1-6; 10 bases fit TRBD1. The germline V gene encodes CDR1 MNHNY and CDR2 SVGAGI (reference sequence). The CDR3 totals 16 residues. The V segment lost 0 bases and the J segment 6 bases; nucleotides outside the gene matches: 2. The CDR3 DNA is TGTGCCAGCAGTTACTCGGACAGGGGGGGTAATTCACCCCTCCACCTT. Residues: CASSYSDRGGNSPLHL.

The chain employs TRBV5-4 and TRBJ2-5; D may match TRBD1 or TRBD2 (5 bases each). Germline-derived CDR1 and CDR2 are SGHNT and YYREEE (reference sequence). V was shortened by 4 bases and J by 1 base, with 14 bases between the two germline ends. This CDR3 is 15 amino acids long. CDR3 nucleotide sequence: TGTGCCAGCAGCCACCCGGGGCGGTCCCAAGAGACCCAGTACTTC. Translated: CASSHPGRSQETQYF.

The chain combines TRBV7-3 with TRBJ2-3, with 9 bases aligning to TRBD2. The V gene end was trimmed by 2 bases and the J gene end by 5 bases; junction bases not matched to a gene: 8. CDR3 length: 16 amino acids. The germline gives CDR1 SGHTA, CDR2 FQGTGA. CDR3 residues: CASSLWGGGARDTQYF. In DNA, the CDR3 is TGTGCCAGCAGCTTATGGGGCGGGGGGGCAAGAGATACGCAGTATTTT.

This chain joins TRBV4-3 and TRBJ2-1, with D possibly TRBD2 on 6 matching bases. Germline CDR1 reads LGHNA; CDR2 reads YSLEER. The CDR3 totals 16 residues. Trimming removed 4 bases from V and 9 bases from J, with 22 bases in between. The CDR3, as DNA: TGCGCCAGCAGCCGAGATAGAGGACTACAGCTGGGTGAGCAGTTCTTC. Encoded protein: CASSRDRGLQLGEQFF.

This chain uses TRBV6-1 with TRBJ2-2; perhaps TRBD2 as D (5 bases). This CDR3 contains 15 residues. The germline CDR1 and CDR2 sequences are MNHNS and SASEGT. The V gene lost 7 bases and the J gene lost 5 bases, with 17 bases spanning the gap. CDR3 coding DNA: TGTGCCAGCACTCACCTGGGCCGAGGGACCGGGGAGCTGTTTTTT. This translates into CASTHLGRGTGELFF.

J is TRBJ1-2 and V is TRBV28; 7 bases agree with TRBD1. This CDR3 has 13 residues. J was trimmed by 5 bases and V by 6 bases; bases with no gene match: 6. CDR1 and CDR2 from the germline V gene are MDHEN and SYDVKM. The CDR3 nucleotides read TGTGCCAGCAGGGGACCCAGGGGGTATGGCTACACCTTC. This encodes CASRGPRGYGYTF.

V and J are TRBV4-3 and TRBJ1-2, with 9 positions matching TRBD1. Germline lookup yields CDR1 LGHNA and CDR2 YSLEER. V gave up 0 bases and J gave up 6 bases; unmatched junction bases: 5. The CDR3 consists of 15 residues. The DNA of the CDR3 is TGCGCCAGCAGCCAAGACCTTGGGACAGGGAATGGCTACACCTTC. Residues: CASSQDLGTGNGYTF.

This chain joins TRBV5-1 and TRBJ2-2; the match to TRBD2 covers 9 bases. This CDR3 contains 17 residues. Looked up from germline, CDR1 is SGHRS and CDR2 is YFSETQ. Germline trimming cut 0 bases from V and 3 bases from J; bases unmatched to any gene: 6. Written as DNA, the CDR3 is TGCGCCAGCAGCTTGGGTCCTAGCGGGGATTACACCGGGGAGCTGTTTTTT. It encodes CASSLGPSGDYTGELFF.

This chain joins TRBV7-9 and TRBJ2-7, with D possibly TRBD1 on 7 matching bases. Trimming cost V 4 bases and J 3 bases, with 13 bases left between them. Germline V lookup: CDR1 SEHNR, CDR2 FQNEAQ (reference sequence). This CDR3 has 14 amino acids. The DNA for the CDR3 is TGTGCCAGCAGCTCCAGGGGGGTGTACTACGAGCAGTACTTC. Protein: CASSSRGVYYEQYF. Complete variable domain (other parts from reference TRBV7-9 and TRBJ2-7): DTGVSQNPRHKITKRGQNVTFRCDPISEHNRLYWYRQTLGQGPEFLTYFQNEAQLEKSRLLSDRFSAERPKGSFSTLEIQRTEQGDSAMYLCASSSRGVYYEQYFGPGTRLTVT.

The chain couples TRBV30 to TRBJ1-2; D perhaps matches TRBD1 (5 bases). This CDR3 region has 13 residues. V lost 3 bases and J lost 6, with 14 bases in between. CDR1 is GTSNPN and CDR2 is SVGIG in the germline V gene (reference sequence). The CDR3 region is CAWRRQITDGYTF. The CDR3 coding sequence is TGTGCCTGGAGAAGACAGATTACTGATGGCTACACCTTC.

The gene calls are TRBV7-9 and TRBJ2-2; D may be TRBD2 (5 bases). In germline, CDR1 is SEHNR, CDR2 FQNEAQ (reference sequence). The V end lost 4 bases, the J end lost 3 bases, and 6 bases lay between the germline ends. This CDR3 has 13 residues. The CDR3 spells CASSWEYTGELFF. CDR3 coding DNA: TGTGCCAGCAGCTGGGAGTACACCGGGGAGCTGTTTTTT.

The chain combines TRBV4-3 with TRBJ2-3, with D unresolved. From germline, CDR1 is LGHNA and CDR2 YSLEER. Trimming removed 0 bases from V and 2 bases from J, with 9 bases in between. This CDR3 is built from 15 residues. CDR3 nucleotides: TGCGCCAGCAGCCAAGATCTCCCAGCCACAGATACGCAGTATTTT. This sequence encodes CASSQDLPATDTQYF.

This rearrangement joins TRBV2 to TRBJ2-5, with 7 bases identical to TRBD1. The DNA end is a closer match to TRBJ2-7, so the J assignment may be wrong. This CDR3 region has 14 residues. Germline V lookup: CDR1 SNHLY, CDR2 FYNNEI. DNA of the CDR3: TGTGCCAGCACCCCCGGGACAGCAACCTACGAGCAGTACTTC. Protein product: CASTPGTATYEQYF.

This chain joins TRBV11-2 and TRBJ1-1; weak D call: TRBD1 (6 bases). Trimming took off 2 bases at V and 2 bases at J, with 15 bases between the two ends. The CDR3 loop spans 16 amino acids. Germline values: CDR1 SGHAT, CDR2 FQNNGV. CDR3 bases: TGTGCCAGCAGCTTATTGGGTGTGGGGGCCAACACTGAAGCTTTCTTT. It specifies CASSLLGVGANTEAFF.

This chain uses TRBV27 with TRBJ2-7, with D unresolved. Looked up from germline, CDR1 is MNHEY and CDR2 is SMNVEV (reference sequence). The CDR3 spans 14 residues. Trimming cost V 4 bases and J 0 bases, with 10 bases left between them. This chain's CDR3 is CASSSLGTSYEQYF. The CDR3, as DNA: TGTGCCAGCAGTTCACTGGGAACCTCCTACGAGCAGTACTTC.

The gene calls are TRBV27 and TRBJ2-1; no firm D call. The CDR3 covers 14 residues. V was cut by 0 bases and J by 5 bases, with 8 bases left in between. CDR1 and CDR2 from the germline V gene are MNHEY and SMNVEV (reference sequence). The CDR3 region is CASSLSLANNEQFF. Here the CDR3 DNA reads TGTGCCAGCAGTTTATCGTTGGCAAACAATGAGCAGTTCTTC.